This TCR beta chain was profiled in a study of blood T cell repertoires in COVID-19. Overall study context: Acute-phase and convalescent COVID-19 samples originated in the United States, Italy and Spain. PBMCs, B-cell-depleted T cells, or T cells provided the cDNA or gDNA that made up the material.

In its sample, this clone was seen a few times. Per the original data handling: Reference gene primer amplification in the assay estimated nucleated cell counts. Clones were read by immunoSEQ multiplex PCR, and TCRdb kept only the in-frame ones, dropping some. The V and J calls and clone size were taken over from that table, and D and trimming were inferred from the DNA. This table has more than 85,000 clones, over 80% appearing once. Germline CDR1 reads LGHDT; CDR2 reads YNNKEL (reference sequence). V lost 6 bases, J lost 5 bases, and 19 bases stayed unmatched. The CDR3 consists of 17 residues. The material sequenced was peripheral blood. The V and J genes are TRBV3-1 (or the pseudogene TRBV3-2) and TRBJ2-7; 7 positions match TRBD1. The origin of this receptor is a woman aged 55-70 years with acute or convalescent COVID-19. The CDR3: CASSKVPGQTPRDEQYF. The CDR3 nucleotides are TGTGCCAGCAGTAAAGTGCCGGGACAGACCCCCCGGGACGAGCAGTACTTC.